The clone carrying this T cell receptor (beta chain) has only one observation. This specimen belongs to a study of shared T cell receptors in the human thymus. Sequencing used immunoSEQ multiplex PCR; TCRdb keeps in-frame clones, though not all of them. This table holds some 660,000 clones, more than 75% found once. Losses at the gene ends were 0 bases for V and 3 bases for J; bases not matched to a gene: 6. Germline loops: CDR1 SGHDT, CDR2 YYEEEE. There are 17 residues in the CDR3. These data also featured in a second study, about human thymus T cells. Turning to that study: Donors were healthy Finnish infants having corrective surgery for congenital heart defects. Thymus was obtained from resections taken during corrective heart surgery. Blood and thymic repertoires both appeared biased in V and J gene usage.

This TCR was sampled from a boy under three years old with a congenital heart defect. Source material: thymocytes. This chain links TRBV5-6 with TRBJ2-7; 13 nucleotides line up with TRBD2. The CDR3 bases are TGTGCCAGCAGCTTGGGACGGACTAGCGGGGGATTCTACGAGCAGTACTTC. The encoded protein is CASSLGRTSGGFYEQYF.